Presented here are 3 T cell receptor beta chains from one specimen sequenced in a study of T cells after yellow fever vaccination (dated by TCRdb to about 2019). This specimen's treatment or condition label, per the study, means: live attenuated yellow fever vaccine strain. The method was 5' RACE. Data came from an Illumina NovaSeq 6000. TCRdb handled the public reads itself, with Q25 trimming in fastp and clone calling in MiXCR, and kept productive beta chains. Every entry covers one CDR3 protein and lists the most common genes and DNA from its rows. The sample table contains 250,000 or so distinct CDR3 sequences; only one count was recorded for 3.6% of them. The leading ten clones occupy under 20% of the sample. The starting material was PBMCs, obtained 15 days after the yellow fever booster vaccination. These TCRs come from a man younger than 35 who received the YFV17D yellow fever vaccine.

The chain employs TRBV4-3 and TRBJ2-3; a weak D match, TRBD2 (6 bases). Germline V CDR1 and CDR2: LGHNA, YSLEER. The length of the CDR3 is 17 residues. Trimming shortened V by 1 base and J by 3 bases, and 17 bases separated the two germline ends. CDR3 bases: TGCGCCAGCAGCCAAGGGGGGGTCTCGATAACTACAGATACGCAGTATTTT. It specifies CASSQGGVSITTDTQYF.

This clonotype was found many times. This chain uses TRBV7-2 with TRBJ1-1; D is unclear. This CDR3 has 15 amino acids. The germline V and J ends were trimmed by 5 bases and 7 bases, with 20 bases remaining between them. Germline lookup yields CDR1 SGHTA and CDR2 FQGNSA. CDR3 DNA sequence: TGTGCCAGCAGCCCTCAACTAACTGCGGGAGATGAAGCTTTCTTT. Translation gives CASSPQLTAGDEAFF.

This clonotype was seen ten or more times. The rearrangement joins TRBV7-2 to TRBJ1-2; D is perhaps TRBD1 (5 bases). Germline-derived CDR1 and CDR2 are SGHTA and FQGNSA. Trimming removed 2 bases from V and 3 bases from J, with 19 bases in between. The CDR3 covers 17 residues. CDR3 region: CASSLWAAGAEHYGYTF. CDR3 nucleotide sequence: TGTGCCAGCAGCTTATGGGCAGCCGGGGCCGAACACTATGGCTACACCTTC.